This TCR beta chain was obtained from a study of blood T cell repertoires in COVID-19. Whole-study context: Acute and convalescent COVID-19 specimens originated in the United States, Italy and Spain.

The Seattle patients joined while their infection was active and were tracked longitudinally afterward. Generated by immunoSEQ multiplex PCR, the TCRdb table keeps only in-frame clones and is missing some. This table holds 170,000 or so clones, 75% to 90% found once. CDR1 LNHDA and CDR2 SQIVND come from the germline V gene (reference sequence). The CDR3 consists of 15 residues. J gave up 1 base and V 6 bases, and 6 bases lay outside the gene matches. The chain couples TRBV19 to TRBJ1-5; 7 bases align to TRBD1. This TCR derives from a woman in her 40s with COVID-19, enrolled during active disease. The specimen sequenced was peripheral blood. CDR3: CASRIQGQSNQPQHF. CDR3 DNA sequence: TGTGCCAGTAGGATACAGGGACAGAGCAATCAGCCCCAGCATTTT.